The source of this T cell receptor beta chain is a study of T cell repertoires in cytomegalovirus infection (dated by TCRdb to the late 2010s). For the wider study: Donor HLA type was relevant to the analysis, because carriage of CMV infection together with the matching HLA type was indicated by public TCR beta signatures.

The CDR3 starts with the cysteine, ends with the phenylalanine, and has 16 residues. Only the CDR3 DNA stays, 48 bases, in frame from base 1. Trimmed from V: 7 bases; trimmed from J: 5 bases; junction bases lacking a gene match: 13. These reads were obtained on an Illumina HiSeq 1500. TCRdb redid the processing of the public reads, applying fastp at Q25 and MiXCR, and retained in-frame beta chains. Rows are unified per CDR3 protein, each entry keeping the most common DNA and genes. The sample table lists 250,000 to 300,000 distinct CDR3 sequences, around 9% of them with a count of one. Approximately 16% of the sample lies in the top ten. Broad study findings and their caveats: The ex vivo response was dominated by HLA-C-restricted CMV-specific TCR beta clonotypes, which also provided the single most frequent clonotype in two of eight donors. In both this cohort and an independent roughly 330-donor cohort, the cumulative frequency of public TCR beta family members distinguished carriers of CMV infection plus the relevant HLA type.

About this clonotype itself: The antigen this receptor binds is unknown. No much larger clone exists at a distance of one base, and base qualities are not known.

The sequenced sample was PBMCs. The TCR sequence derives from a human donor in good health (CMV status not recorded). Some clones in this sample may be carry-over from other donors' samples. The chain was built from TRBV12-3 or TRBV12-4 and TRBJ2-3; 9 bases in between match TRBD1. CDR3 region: CASTPPGTGLGDTQYF. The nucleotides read TGTGCCAGCACCCCGCCGGGGACAGGGCTTGGAGATACGCAGTATTTT.